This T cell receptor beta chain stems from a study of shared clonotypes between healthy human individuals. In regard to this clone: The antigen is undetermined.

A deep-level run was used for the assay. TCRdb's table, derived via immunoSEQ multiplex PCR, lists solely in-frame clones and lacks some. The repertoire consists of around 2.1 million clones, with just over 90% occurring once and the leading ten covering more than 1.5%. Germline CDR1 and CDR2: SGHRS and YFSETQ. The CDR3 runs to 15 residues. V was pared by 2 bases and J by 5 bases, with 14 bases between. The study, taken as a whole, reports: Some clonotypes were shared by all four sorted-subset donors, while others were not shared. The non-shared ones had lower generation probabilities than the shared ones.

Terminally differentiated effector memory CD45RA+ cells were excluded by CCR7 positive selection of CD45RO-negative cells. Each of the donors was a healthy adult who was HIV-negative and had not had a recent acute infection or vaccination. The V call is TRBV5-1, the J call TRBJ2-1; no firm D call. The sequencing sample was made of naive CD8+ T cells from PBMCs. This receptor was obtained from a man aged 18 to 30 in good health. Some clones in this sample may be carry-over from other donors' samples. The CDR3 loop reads CASSLLRQEHNEQFF. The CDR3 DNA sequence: TGCGCCAGCAGCTTACTTCGGCAGGAGCACAATGAGCAGTTCTTC.